The 13 T cell receptor beta chains below come from one sample, sequenced in a study of T cells after yellow fever vaccination. MiXCR, applied by TCRdb to the 5' RACE reads, yields one record per CDR3 protein. The repertoire holds 360,000 or so distinct CDR3 sequences, with roughly 11% as singletons. Specimen: PBMCs, collected on the day of the first yellow fever vaccination. These receptors were obtained from a man younger than 30 who received the YFV17D yellow fever vaccine.

This clonotype appeared a few times. This rearrangement joins TRBV4-2 to TRBJ2-7; no reliable D call. The CDR3 has 13 residues. CDR1 LGHNA and CDR2 YNFKEQ come from the germline V gene. Trimming took 0 bases from V and 7 from J, leaving 10 bases between them. The CDR3 loop is CASSQDVTREQYF. Here the CDR3 DNA reads TGTGCCAGCAGCCAAGATGTGACGAGGGAGCAGTACTTC.

V gene TRBV11-1 combines with J gene TRBJ2-6; 7 bases are a match to TRBD2. The CDR3 has 17 residues. Germline assignment: CDR1 SGHAT and CDR2 FQDESV (reference sequence). Unmatched junction bases numbered 7, after V lost 5 bases and J lost 0 bases. The CDR3 loop is CASSQSGASSGANVLTF. As DNA, the CDR3 is TGTGCCAGCAGCCAAAGCGGGGCAAGCTCTGGGGCCAACGTCCTGACTTTC.

The chain couples TRBV7-2 to TRBJ1-6, with D tentatively TRBD1 (5 bases). The germline gives CDR1 SGHTA, CDR2 FQGNSA. CDR3 length equals 14 residues. The V end was cut by 6 bases, the J end by 10 bases, with 16 bases between. The CDR3 coding sequence is TGTGCCAGCAGTTTTGACATGAGGGACTCACCCCTCCACTTT. This gives the protein CASSFDMRDSPLHF.

V gene TRBV2 combines with J gene TRBJ2-7; D unclear. Trimming pared 0 bases from V and 9 bases from J, leaving 9 bases between. This CDR3 region has 12 residues. Looked up from germline, CDR1 is SNHLY and CDR2 is FYNNEI. In DNA form, the CDR3 reads TGTGCCAGCAGTGAAGCAATGCACGGGCAGTACTTC. Amino acids: CASSEAMHGQYF. The full variable domain, with the rest looked up from reference TRBV2 and TRBJ2-7, is EPEVTQTPSHQVTQMGQEVILRCVPISNHLYFYWYRQILGQKVEFLVSFYNNEISEKSEIFDDQFSVERPDGSNFTLKIRSTKLEDSAMYFCASSEAMHGQYFGPGTRLTVT.

This clonotype was seen a few times. The chain links TRBV5-1 to TRBJ2-2; no clear D. Germline CDR1 and CDR2: SGHRS and YFSETQ. V dropped 1 base and J dropped 2 bases, with 12 bases sitting between them. The CDR3 consists of 16 residues. CDR3 protein: CASSLYGMVNTGELFF. The CDR3 DNA is TGCGCCAGCAGCTTGTATGGGATGGTCAACACCGGGGAGCTGTTTTTT.

The chain links TRBV12-3 or TRBV12-4 to TRBJ1-6; D uncertain. Trimming stripped 6 bases from V and 10 bases from J, with 22 bases between. The CDR3 sequence is 16 residues long. The DNA of the CDR3 is TGTGCCAGCAGCACTCGCGCAGTGGGGTCGGGATCACCCCTCCACTTT. Encoded protein: CASSTRAVGSGSPLHF.

This clonotype was counted ten times or more. This sequence joins TRBV19 and TRBJ2-7; 8 positions match TRBD1. The V gene's germline CDR1 is LNHDA and CDR2 SQIVND (reference sequence). Trimming cost V 5 bases and J 6 bases; bases outside gene matches: 6. The CDR3 length is 13 residues. The CDR3 region is CASSAGQGSEQYF. In DNA form, the CDR3 reads TGTGCCAGTAGTGCAGGACAGGGCTCCGAGCAGTACTTC.

The J gene is TRBJ1-6, the V gene TRBV6-5; D gene ambiguous. V was cut by 7 bases and J by 1 base, with 8 bases left in between. From germline, CDR1 is MNHEY and CDR2 SVGAGI. This CDR3 contains 14 residues. The CDR3 here is CASISKSYNSPLHF. In DNA form, the CDR3 reads TGTGCCAGCATAAGTAAATCCTATAATTCACCCCTCCACTTT.

The gene calls are TRBV12-3 or TRBV12-4 and TRBJ2-1; TRBD1 aligns across 8 bases. There are 16 residues in the CDR3. V shed 5 bases, J shed 6 bases, and the junction held 12 bases outside the gene matches. The CDR3 region has the DNA TGTGCCAGCAGTGCCCCCGGGACAGGTAGCTTCAATGAGCAGTTCTTC. It yields the protein CASSAPGTGSFNEQFF.

The table lists this clonotype with a few counts. The chain uses TRBV12-3 or TRBV12-4 and TRBJ1-1; D is unclear. V was shortened by 6 bases and J by 1 base, with 6 bases between the two germline ends. The CDR3 is 12 amino acids. CDR3 loop: CASRFRNTEAFF. CDR3 bases: TGTGCCAGCAGGTTTAGGAACACTGAAGCTTTCTTT.

The chain employs TRBV7-2 and TRBJ2-1, with 10 bases aligning to TRBD2. CDR3 length equals 12 residues. Germline CDR1 SGHTA, CDR2 FQGNSA. J was trimmed by 15 bases and V by 2 bases; bases with no gene match: 4. The CDR3 loop reads CASSLLAGVLFF. In nucleotides, the CDR3 is TGTGCCAGCAGCTTACTAGCGGGGGTACTGTTCTTC.

This clonotype was seen only a few times. V is TRBV9 and J is TRBJ2-3; tentative D call: TRBD1 (6 bases). The germline gives CDR1 SGDLS, CDR2 YYNGEE. The CDR3 totals 15 residues. V shed 3 bases and J shed 2 bases, with 13 bases lying between them. This CDR3 reads CASSASGQYTDTQYF. CDR3 nucleotide sequence: TGTGCCAGCAGCGCATCGGGACAATACACAGATACGCAGTATTTT.

This clonotype was detected only a few times. The V and J genes are TRBV6-5 and TRBJ1-2; D remains ambiguous. Germline V gene data show CDR1 as MNHEY and CDR2 as SVGAGI. The CDR3 consists of 15 residues. V lost 4 bases to trimming and J lost 0 bases, with 12 bases between them. DNA for the CDR3: TGTGCCAGCAGTTTTGGACGGTATTCTAACTATGGCTACACCTTC. The encoded protein is CASSFGRYSNYGYTF.